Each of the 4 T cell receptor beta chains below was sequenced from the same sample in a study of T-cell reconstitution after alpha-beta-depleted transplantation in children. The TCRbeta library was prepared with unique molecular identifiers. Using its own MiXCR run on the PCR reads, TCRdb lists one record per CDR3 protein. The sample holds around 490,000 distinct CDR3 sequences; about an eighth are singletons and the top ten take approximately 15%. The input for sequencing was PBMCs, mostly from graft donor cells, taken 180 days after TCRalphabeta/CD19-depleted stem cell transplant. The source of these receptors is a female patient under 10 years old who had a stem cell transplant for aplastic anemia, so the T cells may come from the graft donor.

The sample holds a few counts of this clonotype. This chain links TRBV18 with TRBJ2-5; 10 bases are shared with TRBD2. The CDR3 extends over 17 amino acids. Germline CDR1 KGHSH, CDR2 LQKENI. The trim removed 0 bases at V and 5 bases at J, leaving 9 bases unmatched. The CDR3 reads CASSPPKREGLRETQYF. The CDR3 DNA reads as TGTGCCAGCTCACCACCGAAGCGGGAGGGCCTGCGGGAGACCCAGTACTTC. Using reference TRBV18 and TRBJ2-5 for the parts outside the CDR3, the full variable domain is NAGVMQNPRHLVRRRGQEARLRCSPMKGHSHVYWYRQLPEEGLKFMVYLQKENIIDESGMPKERFSAEFPKEGPSILRIQQVVRGDSAAYFCASSPPKREGLRETQYFGPGTRLLVL.

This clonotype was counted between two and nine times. CDR3 loop: CSVDGGRGQPQHF. CDR3 nucleotides: TGCAGCGTTGACGGGGGAAGGGGTCAGCCCCAGCATTTT. The J gene is TRBJ1-5, the V gene TRBV29-1; D perhaps matches TRBD1 (5 bases). V dropped 3 bases and J dropped 6 bases, with 12 bases sitting between them. This CDR3 has 13 residues. Per the germline V gene, CDR1 is SQVTM and CDR2 is ANQGSEA.

CDR3 in amino acids: CASSTPSGTQYF. Here the CDR3 DNA reads TGTGCCAGCTCGACTCCGTCCGGGACCCAGTACTTC. This chain links TRBV27 with TRBJ2-5; D unresolved. CDR3 size: 12 residues. Looked up from germline, CDR1 is MNHEY and CDR2 is SMNVEV (reference sequence). V was pared by 8 bases and J by 7 bases, with 14 bases between.

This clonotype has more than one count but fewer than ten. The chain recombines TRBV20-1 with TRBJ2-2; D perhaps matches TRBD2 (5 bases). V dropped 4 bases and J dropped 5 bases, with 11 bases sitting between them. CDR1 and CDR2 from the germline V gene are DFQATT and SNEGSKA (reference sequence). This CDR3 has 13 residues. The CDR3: CSAIVQRTGELFF. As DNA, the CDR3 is TGCAGTGCTATAGTCCAGCGGACCGGGGAGCTGTTTTTT.